This record covers a single T cell receptor beta chain. The sample comes from a study of Ad26.COV2.S vaccination and SARS-CoV-2 variants. Only in-frame clones appear in the TCRdb table, and some are missing; sequencing was by immunoSEQ multiplex PCR. The table records approximately 400,000 clones, around 84% of them present only once. As for treatment: 19 received Ad26.COV2.S at low or high dose, single or two shots; 5 received placebo; per-sample allocation not given. The samples were gathered on day 63 after the first injection of vaccine or placebo. CDR3 length equals 16 residues. Germline-derived CDR1 and CDR2 are SGHTA and FQGNSA. V lost 2 bases and J lost 3; bases outside the gene matches: 5.

The sample consisted of peripheral blood, taken in a trial of Ad26.COV2.S vaccine versus placebo. This receptor was taken from a person aged 18 to 65 who received the Ad26.COV2.S COVID-19 vaccine or a placebo. This chain links TRBV7-2 with TRBJ2-7; 12 bases are shared with TRBD2. CDR3 residues: CASSLFPGLAGYEQYF. DNA of the CDR3: TGTGCCAGCAGCTTATTTCCGGGACTAGCGGGCTACGAGCAGTACTTC.